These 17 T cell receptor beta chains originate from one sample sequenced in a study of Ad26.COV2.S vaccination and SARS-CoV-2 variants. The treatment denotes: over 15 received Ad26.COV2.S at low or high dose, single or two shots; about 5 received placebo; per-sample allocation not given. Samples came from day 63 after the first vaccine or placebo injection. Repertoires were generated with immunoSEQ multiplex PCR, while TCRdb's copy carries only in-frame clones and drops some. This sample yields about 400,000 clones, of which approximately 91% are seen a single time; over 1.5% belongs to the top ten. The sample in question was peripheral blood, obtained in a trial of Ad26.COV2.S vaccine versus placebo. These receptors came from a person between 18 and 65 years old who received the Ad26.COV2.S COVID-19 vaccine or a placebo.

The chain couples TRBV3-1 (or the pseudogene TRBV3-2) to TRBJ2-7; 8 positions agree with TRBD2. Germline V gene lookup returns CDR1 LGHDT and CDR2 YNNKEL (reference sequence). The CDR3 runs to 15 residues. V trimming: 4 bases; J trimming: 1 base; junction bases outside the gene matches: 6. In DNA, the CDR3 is TGTGCCAGCAGCCTACGGACTAGCCTATCCTACGAGCAGTACTTC. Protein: CASSLRTSLSYEQYF.

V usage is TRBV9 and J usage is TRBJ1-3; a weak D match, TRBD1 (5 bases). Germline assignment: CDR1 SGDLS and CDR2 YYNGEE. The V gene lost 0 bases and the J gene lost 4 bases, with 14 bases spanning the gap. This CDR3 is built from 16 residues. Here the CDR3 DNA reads TGTGCCAGCAGCGTAGCTACCAGGACAACAGGAAACACCATATATTTT. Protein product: CASSVATRTTGNTIYF. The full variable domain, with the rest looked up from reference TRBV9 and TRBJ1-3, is DSGVTQTPKHLITATGQRVTLRCSPRSGDLSVYWYQQSLDQGLQFLIQYYNGEERAKGNILERFSAQQFPDLHSELNLSSLELGDSALYFCASSVATRTTGNTIYFGEGSWLTVV.

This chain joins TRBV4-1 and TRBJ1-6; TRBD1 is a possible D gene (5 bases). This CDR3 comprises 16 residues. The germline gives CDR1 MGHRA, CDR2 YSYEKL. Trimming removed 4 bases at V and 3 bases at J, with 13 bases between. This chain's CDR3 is CASSPGVSDYNSPLHF. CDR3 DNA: TGCGCCAGCAGCCCGGGGGTGTCTGACTATAATTCACCCCTCCACTTT.

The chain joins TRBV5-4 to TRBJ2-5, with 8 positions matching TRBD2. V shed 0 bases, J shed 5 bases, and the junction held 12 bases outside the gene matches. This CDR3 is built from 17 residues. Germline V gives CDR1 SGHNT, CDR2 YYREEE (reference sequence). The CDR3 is CASSLGAGGLPRETQYF. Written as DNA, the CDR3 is TGTGCCAGCAGCTTGGGGGCGGGAGGCCTCCCGAGGGAGACCCAGTACTTC.

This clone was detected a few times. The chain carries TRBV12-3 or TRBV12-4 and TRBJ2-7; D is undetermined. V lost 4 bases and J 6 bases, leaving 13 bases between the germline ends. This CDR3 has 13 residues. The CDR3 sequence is CASSSQQGTEQYF. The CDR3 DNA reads TGTGCCAGCAGTTCCCAACAAGGCACCGAGCAGTACTTC.

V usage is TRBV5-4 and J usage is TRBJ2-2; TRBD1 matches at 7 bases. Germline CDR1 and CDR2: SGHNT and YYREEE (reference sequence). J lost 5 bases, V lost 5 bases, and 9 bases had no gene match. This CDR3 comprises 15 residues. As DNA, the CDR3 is TGTGCCAGCAGTCATCAGGGACAGTCAACCGGGGAGCTGTTTTTT. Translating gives CASSHQGQSTGELFF.

The CDR3: CASSHGTSGSNQFF. DNA for the CDR3: TGTGCCAGCAGCCATGGGACTAGCGGGAGCAATCAGTTCTTC. The rearrangement links TRBV3-1 (or the pseudogene TRBV3-2) to TRBJ2-1; 14 bases line up with TRBD2. The V gene's germline CDR1 is LGHDT and CDR2 YNNKEL (reference sequence). This CDR3 contains 14 residues. The V and J ends lost 3 bases and 13 bases, in that order; junction bases with no gene match: 5.

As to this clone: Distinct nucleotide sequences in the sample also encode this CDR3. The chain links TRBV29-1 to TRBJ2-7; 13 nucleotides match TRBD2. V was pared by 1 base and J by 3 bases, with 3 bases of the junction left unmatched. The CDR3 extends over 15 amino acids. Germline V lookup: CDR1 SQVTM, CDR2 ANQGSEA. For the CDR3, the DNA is TGCAGCGTTGAAGGACTAGCGGGAGGCGACTACGAGCAGTACTTC. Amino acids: CSVEGLAGGDYEQYF.

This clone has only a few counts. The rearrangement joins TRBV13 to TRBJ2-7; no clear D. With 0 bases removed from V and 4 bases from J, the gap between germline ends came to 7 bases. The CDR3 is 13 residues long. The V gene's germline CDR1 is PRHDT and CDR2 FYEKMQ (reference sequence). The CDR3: CASSLGLRYEQYF. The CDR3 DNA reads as TGTGCCAGCAGCTTAGGCCTTCGGTACGAGCAGTACTTC. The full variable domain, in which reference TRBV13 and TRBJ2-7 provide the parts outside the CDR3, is AAGVIQSPRHLIKEKRETATLKCYPIPRHDTVYWYQQGPGQDPQFLISFYEKMQSDKGSIPDRFSAQQFSDYHSELNMSSLELGDSALYFCASSLGLRYEQYFGPGTRLTVT.

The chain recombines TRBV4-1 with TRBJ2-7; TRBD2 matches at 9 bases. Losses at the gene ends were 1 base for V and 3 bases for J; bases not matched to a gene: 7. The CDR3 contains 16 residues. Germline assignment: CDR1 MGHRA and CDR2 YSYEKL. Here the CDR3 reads CASSQGSSGTFYEQYF. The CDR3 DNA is TGCGCCAGCAGCCAAGGATCTAGCGGGACATTCTACGAGCAGTACTTC.

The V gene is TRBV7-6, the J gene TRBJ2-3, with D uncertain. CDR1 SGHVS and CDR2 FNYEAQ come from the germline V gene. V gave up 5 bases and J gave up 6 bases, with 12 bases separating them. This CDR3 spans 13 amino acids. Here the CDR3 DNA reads TGTGCCAGCAGCCCCGTTCGAGCCGATACGCAGTATTTT. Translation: CASSPVRADTQYF.

CDR3 protein: CASSPGQDYEQYF. In DNA, the CDR3 is TGTGCCAGCAGCCCCGGGCAGGACTACGAGCAGTACTTC. V usage is TRBV5-4 and J usage is TRBJ2-7, with D uncertain. V dropped 4 bases and J dropped 3 bases, with 11 bases sitting between them. CDR3 size: 13 residues. Germline lookup yields CDR1 SGHNT and CDR2 YYREEE (reference sequence). Supplemented by reference TRBV5-4 and TRBJ2-7, the full variable domain reads ETGVTQSPTHLIKTRGQQVTLRCSSQSGHNTVSWYQQALGQGPQFIFQYYREEENGRGNFPPRFSGLQFPNYSSELNVNALELDDSALYLCASSPGQDYEQYFGPGTRLTVT.

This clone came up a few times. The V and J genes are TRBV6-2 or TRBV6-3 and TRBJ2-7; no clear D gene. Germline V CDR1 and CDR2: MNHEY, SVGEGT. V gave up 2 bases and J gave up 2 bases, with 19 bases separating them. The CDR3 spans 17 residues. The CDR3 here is CASSYRFGRENPYEQYF. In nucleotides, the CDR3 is TGTGCCAGCAGTTACAGATTTGGCAGAGAGAACCCCTACGAGCAGTACTTC.

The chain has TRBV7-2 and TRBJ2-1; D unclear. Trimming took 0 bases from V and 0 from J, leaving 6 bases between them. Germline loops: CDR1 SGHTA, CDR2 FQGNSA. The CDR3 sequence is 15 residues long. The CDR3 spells CASSLASTSYNEQFF. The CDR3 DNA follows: TGTGCCAGCAGCTTAGCTAGCACCTCCTACAATGAGCAGTTCTTC.

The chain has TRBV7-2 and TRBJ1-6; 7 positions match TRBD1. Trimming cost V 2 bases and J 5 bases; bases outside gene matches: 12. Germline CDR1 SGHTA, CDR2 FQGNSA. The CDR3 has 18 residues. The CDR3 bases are TGTGCCAGCAGCTTAAAGGCGGCAGGGGGTGTCAATAATTCACCCCTCCACTTT. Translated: CASSLKAAGGVNNSPLHF.

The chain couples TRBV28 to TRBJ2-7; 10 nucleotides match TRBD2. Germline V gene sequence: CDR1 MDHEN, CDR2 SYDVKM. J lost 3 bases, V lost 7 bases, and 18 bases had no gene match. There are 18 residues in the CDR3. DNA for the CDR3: TGTGCCAGCAAAAAGACGGGACTAGCGCCCGAAGGGGTCTACGAGCAGTACTTC. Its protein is CASKKTGLAPEGVYEQYF.

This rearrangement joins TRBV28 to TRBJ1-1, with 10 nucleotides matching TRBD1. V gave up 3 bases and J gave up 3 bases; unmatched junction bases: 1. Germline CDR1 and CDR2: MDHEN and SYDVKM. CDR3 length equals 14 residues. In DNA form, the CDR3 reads TGTGCCAGCAGTTTGGACAGGGGGGACACTGAAGCTTTCTTT. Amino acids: CASSLDRGDTEAFF.